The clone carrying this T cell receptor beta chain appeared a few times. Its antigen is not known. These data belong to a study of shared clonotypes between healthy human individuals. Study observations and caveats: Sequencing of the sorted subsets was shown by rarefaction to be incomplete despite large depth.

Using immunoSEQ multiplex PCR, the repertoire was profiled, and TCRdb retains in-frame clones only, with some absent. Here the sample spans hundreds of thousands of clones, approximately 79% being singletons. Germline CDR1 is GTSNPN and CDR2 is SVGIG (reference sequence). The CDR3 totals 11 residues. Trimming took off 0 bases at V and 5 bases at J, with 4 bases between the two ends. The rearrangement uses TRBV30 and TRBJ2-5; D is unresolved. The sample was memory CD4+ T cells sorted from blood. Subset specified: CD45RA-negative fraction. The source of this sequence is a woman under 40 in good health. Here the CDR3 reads CAWSVPETQYF. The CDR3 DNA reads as TGTGCCTGGAGTGTGCCTGAGACCCAGTACTTC.